This T cell receptor beta chain came from a study of response to subunit inactivated influenza vaccine. TCRdb analysed the RT-PCR reads with MiXCR anew, one entry per CDR3 protein. The sample contains about 540,000 distinct CDR3 sequences, 20% to 25% of which appear only once. These data are also associated with another study on T cells expressing NK-cell markers. That work adds: TCR beta cDNA was made by 5'RACE template switching with UMIs. The share of CD8+ T cells held by dominant NKG2C+ clonotypes was about 1.0-7.5% in about 6 donors.

This clonotype originated in a man over 45 who received an inactivated influenza vaccine. The source material was CD4+ T cells sorted from PBMCs, sampled roughly 13 days after vaccination.

CDR3 sequence: CASSVAPSPAGLGAGELFF. The CDR3 DNA reads as TGTGCCAGCAGCGTAGCTCCGAGCCCAGCGGGATTAGGGGCCGGGGAGCTGTTTTTT. The chain combines TRBV9 with TRBJ2-2, with 7 bases lining up with TRBD2. Germline V CDR1 and CDR2: SGDLS, YYNGEE. The CDR3 contains 19 residues. Losses at the gene ends were 0 bases for V and 6 bases for J; bases not matched to a gene: 17.